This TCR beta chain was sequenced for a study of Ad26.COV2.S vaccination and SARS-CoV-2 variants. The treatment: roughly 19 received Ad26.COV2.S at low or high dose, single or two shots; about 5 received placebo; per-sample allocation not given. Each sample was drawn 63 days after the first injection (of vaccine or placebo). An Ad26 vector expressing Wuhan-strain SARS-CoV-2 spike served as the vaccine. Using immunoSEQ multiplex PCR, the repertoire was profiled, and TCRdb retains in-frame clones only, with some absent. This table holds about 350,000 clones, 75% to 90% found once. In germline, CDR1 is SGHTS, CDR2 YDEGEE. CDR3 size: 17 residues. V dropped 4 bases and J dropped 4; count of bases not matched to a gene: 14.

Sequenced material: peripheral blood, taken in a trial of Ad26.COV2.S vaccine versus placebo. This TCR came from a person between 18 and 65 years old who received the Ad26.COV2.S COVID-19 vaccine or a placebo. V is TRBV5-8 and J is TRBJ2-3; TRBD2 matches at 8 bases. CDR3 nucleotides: TGTGCCAGCAGCCCAAGTCGGGGGGGAAAAGCGGCAGATACGCAGTATTTT. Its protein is CASSPSRGGKAADTQYF.